The 8 T cell receptor beta chains in this list originate from one sample, sequenced in a study of blood T cell repertoires in COVID-19. The table came from immunoSEQ multiplex PCR; TCRdb's copy has only in-frame clones and leaves some out. The table shows 200,000 to 250,000 clones, with 65% to 90% occurring only once. The sample taken for sequencing was peripheral blood. All receptors come from a man older than 75 with acute or convalescent COVID-19.

This chain connects TRBV3-1 (or the pseudogene TRBV3-2) to TRBJ2-1; tentative D call: TRBD2 (5 bases). V was cut by 2 bases and J by 6 bases, with 11 bases left in between. Germline values: CDR1 LGHDT, CDR2 YNNKEL (reference sequence). There are 14 residues in the CDR3. This chain's CDR3 is CASSQSRVGNEQFF. Here the CDR3 DNA reads TGTGCCAGCAGCCAATCGAGGGTTGGCAATGAGCAGTTCTTC.

The V and J genes are TRBV11-2 and TRBJ2-2, with D possibly matching TRBD2 (5 bases). This CDR3 has 14 residues. V lost 0 bases to trimming and J lost 4 bases, with 6 bases between them. Germline V lookup: CDR1 SGHAT, CDR2 FQNNGV. The CDR3 DNA reads as TGTGCCAGCAGCTTAGAAGGGAGCACCGGGGAGCTGTTTTTT. As protein: CASSLEGSTGELFF.

In its sample, this clone was seen once. The V call is TRBV25-1, the J call TRBJ1-2; 8 nucleotides line up with TRBD1. Trimming cost V 4 bases and J 2 bases; bases outside gene matches: 15. Germline CDR1 is MGHDK and CDR2 is SYGVNS. This CDR3 spans 18 amino acids. The CDR3 nucleotides are TGTGCCAGCAGTGTACCCGACTTAGACAGGGGCCGAAACTATGGCTACACCTTC. This encodes CASSVPDLDRGRNYGYTF.

The rearrangement links TRBV15 to TRBJ1-4, with 9 bases aligning to TRBD1. This CDR3 is 15 amino acids long. J was trimmed by 8 bases and V by 3 bases; bases with no gene match: 7. Germline-derived CDR1 and CDR2 are LNHNV and YYDKDF (reference sequence). This chain's CDR3 is CATSREGQGREKLFF. DNA for the CDR3: TGTGCCACCAGCAGGGAGGGACAGGGACGAGAAAAACTGTTTTTT. The full variable domain, in which reference TRBV15 and TRBJ1-4 provide the parts outside the CDR3, is DAMVIQNPRYQVTQFGKPVTLSCSQTLNHNVMYWYQQKSSQAPKLLFHYYDKDFNNEADTPDNFQSRRPNTSFCFLDIRSPGLGDTAMYLCATSREGQGREKLFFGSGTQLSVL.

The chain joins TRBV7-2 to TRBJ1-4; 8 bases line up with TRBD1. J gave up 7 bases and V 5 bases, and 12 bases lay outside the gene matches. The CDR3 has 16 amino acids. Germline CDR1 is SGHTA and CDR2 is FQGNSA. CDR3 bases: TGTGCCAGCAGCACCCCTCAAGGACAGGGTCGTGAAAAACTGTTTTTT. This codes for CASSTPQGQGREKLFF.

V gene TRBV30 combines with J gene TRBJ2-7; possibly TRBD2 for D (5 bases). Germline CDR1 and CDR2: GTSNPN and SVGIG (reference sequence). The V end was cut by 0 bases, the J end by 3 bases, with 9 bases between. The CDR3 is 13 amino acids. The CDR3 DNA reads TGTGCCTGGAGTGTAGGAGGCGGCTACGAGCAGTACTTC. Protein: CAWSVGGGYEQYF. Variable domain in full (rest from reference TRBV30 and TRBJ2-7): SQTIHQWPATLVQPVGSPLSLECTVEGTSNPNLYWYRQAAGRGLQLLFYSVGIGQISSEVPQNLSASRPQDRQFILSSKKLLLSDSGFYLCAWSVGGGYEQYFGPGTRLTVT.

V gene TRBV14 combines with J gene TRBJ2-2; the match to TRBD1 covers 9 bases. Looked up from germline, CDR1 is SGHDN and CDR2 is FVKESK. The CDR3 is made up of 16 amino acids. V shed 3 bases, J shed 5 bases, and the junction held 7 bases outside the gene matches. CDR3 protein: CASSQGQGVWTGELFF. For the CDR3, the DNA is TGTGCCAGCAGCCAGGGACAGGGTGTTTGGACCGGGGAGCTGTTTTTT.

In the case of this clone: The sample carries other DNA sequences with the same CDR3. This chain connects TRBV27 to TRBJ2-1, with 7 bases lining up with TRBD1. This CDR3 contains 15 residues. Germline CDR1 reads MNHEY; CDR2 reads SMNVEV (reference sequence). With V trimmed by 2 bases and J by 0 bases, 1 base remained unmatched. This CDR3 reads CASSLRQGSYNEQFF. The DNA for the CDR3 is TGTGCCAGCAGTTTACGACAGGGCTCCTACAATGAGCAGTTCTTC.